What follows are 17 T cell receptor beta chains derived from one specimen sequenced in a study of cytomegalovirus exposure and HLA in healthy donors. This table comes from immunoSEQ multiplex PCR, and its TCRdb copy is limited to in-frame clones, with some not included. The table has about 82,000 clones, roughly 94% seen once. The sample comprised PBMCs. These TCRs come from a woman younger than 30 in good health and CMV-seronegative.

This rearrangement joins TRBV5-1 to TRBJ2-1; TRBD2 aligns across 11 bases. CDR1 and CDR2 (germline): SGHRS, YFSETQ. The CDR3 has 16 amino acids. The V segment lost 2 bases and the J segment 1 base; nucleotides outside the gene matches: 2. CDR3: CASSFLAGGSYNEQFF. In DNA, the CDR3 is TGCGCCAGCAGCTTTCTAGCGGGGGGTTCCTACAATGAGCAGTTCTTC.

The V and J genes are TRBV5-5 and TRBJ1-2; TRBD1 agrees at 8 bases. The J segment lost 2 bases and the V segment lost 4 bases, leaving 7 bases of the junction unmatched. The CDR3 loop spans 15 amino acids. The germline V gene has CDR1 SGHKS and CDR2 YYEKEE (reference sequence). The CDR3 region has the DNA TGTGCCAGCAGCCACCGAAGACAGGGGAACTATGGCTACACCTTC. This gives the protein CASSHRRQGNYGYTF.

The genes are TRBV19 and TRBJ2-7, with D perhaps matching TRBD1 (5 bases). The CDR3 totals 12 residues. Germline V gene sequence: CDR1 LNHDA, CDR2 SQIVND (reference sequence). Trimming left V 6 bases short and J 0 bases short, with 6 bases between. This chain's CDR3 is CASRDNSYEQYF. The CDR3 DNA follows: TGTGCCAGTAGGGACAACTCCTACGAGCAGTACTTC.

The chain employs TRBV27 and TRBJ2-1, with D hard to call. The length of the CDR3 is 12 residues. Germline lookup yields CDR1 MNHEY and CDR2 SMNVEV (reference sequence). V was shortened by 7 bases and J by 1 base, with 5 bases between the two germline ends. CDR3 bases: TGTGCCAGCATGAGGTCCTACAATGAGCAGTTCTTC. Translation gives CASMRSYNEQFF.

DNA of the CDR3: TGTGCCAGCAGCTTGTACGGACGGGAACTCAATCAGCCCCAGCATTTT. Protein product: CASSLYGRELNQPQHF. The genes are TRBV7-6 and TRBJ1-5; unclear D gene. Between the trimmed V and J ends, which lost 3 bases and 3 bases, there was a span of 15 bases. In germline, CDR1 is SGHVS, CDR2 FNYEAQ. The CDR3 has 16 residues.

This chain joins TRBV18 and TRBJ1-5, with D perhaps matching TRBD1 (5 bases). Germline V gene data show CDR1 as KGHSH and CDR2 as LQKENI. Trimming took off 2 bases at V and 7 bases at J, with 12 bases between the two ends. There are 14 residues in the CDR3. The CDR3 sequence is CASSPGGATQPQHF. As DNA, the CDR3 is TGTGCCAGCTCACCAGGCGGGGCCACCCAGCCCCAGCATTTT. The full variable domain, its missing parts supplied by reference TRBV18 and TRBJ1-5, is NAGVMQNPRHLVRRRGQEARLRCSPMKGHSHVYWYRQLPEEGLKFMVYLQKENIIDESGMPKERFSAEFPKEGPSILRIQQVVRGDSAAYFCASSPGGATQPQHFGDGTRLSIL.

The J gene is TRBJ2-2, the V gene TRBV7-2; perhaps TRBD1 as D (6 bases). Trimming left V 5 bases short and J 1 base short, with 11 bases between. The germline gives CDR1 SGHTA, CDR2 FQGNSA. This CDR3 is 15 amino acids long. In DNA form, the CDR3 reads TGTGCCAGCAGCGTGGGACAATTGAACACCGGGGAGCTGTTTTTT. It is translated as CASSVGQLNTGELFF.

This sequence joins TRBV10-3 and TRBJ2-5; 7 bases fit TRBD2. J was trimmed by 0 bases and V by 8 bases; bases with no gene match: 6. Germline V gene lookup returns CDR1 ENHRY and CDR2 SYGVKD. The CDR3 runs 14 residues. CDR3 region: CAIAASGHQETQYF. The CDR3 DNA reads TGTGCCATCGCCGCTAGCGGACACCAAGAGACCCAGTACTTC.

Details on this clone: This sample also contains other DNA sequences that code for the same CDR3. This rearrangement joins TRBV27 to TRBJ2-1, with D perhaps TRBD2 (6 bases). The V end lost 4 bases, the J end lost 7 bases, and 11 bases lay between the germline ends. This CDR3 is 13 amino acids long. Germline V lookup: CDR1 MNHEY, CDR2 SMNVEV (reference sequence). CDR3 DNA: TGTGCCAGCAGTTCGGGACTGACTAATGAGCAGTTCTTC. The encoded protein is CASSSGLTNEQFF.

This clone was seen once. The chain has TRBV2 and TRBJ2-7, with TRBD1 matching 11 bases. Germline V gene data show CDR1 as SNHLY and CDR2 as FYNNEI. This CDR3 has 16 residues. The trim removed 2 bases at V and 5 bases at J, leaving 8 bases unmatched. The CDR3 coding sequence is TGTGCCAGCAGTGAAAATTTTGGGACAGGGGGAAACGAGCAGTACTTC. Protein product: CASSENFGTGGNEQYF.

The genes are TRBV11-2 and TRBJ2-3; perhaps TRBD2 as D (5 bases). The CDR3 loop spans 15 amino acids. Trimming took 2 bases from V and 1 from J, leaving 10 bases between them. Looked up from germline, CDR1 is SGHAT and CDR2 is FQNNGV. The CDR3 region is CASSLKGVGTDTQYF. CDR3 DNA: TGTGCCAGCAGCTTAAAGGGAGTGGGCACAGATACGCAGTATTTT.

This sequence joins TRBV11-2 and TRBJ2-1; 9 bases map to TRBD2. Trimming at V came to 4 bases and at J to 7 bases, leaving 14 bases not matched to a gene. This CDR3 contains 17 residues. Germline V gene sequence: CDR1 SGHAT, CDR2 FQNNGV. CDR3: CASSSTLGAGGSNEQFF. The CDR3 DNA is TGTGCCAGCAGCTCCACACTAGGAGCGGGGGGTTCGAATGAGCAGTTCTTC.

CDR3 in amino acids: CASSETNEQFF. The CDR3 DNA reads TGTGCCAGCAGTGAAACTAATGAGCAGTTCTTC. The V gene is TRBV25-1, the J gene TRBJ2-1; D unresolved. Germline CDR1 MGHDK, CDR2 SYGVNS. The CDR3 is 11 residues long. V lost 2 bases, J lost 7 bases, and 3 bases lay in between.

V gene TRBV7-6 combines with J gene TRBJ2-3, with 7 bases lining up with TRBD2. The CDR3 length is 14 residues. Germline CDR1 and CDR2: SGHVS and FNYEAQ. The junction had 7 bases not matched to a gene; V was cut back by 4 bases and J by 6 bases. The CDR3 DNA is TGTGCCAGCAGCTCGTCACTAGCGTCCGATACGCAGTATTTT. Translating gives CASSSSLASDTQYF.

The chain recombines TRBV7-9 with TRBJ2-1; 10 bases fit TRBD1. Germline V lookup: CDR1 SEHNR, CDR2 FQNEAQ (reference sequence). V shed 2 bases, J shed 8 bases, and the junction held 3 bases outside the gene matches. This CDR3 region has 14 residues. CDR3 in amino acids: CASSLRDRGHEQFF. The CDR3 DNA is TGTGCCAGCAGCTTACGGGACAGGGGTCATGAGCAGTTCTTC.

The chain is built from TRBV28 and TRBJ2-7; TRBD2 matches 10 bases. CDR1 is MDHEN and CDR2 is SYDVKM in the germline V gene. CDR3 length: 18 residues. J lost 0 bases, V lost 2 bases, and 10 bases had no gene match. The CDR3 region has the DNA TGTGCCAGCAGTTTAAGGTCACTAGCGGGATATTACTCCTACGAGCAGTACTTC. Its protein is CASSLRSLAGYYSYEQYF.

The chain is built from TRBV19 and TRBJ2-1; a possible D gene is TRBD2 (5 bases). The CDR3 covers 16 residues. The V end was cut by 1 base, the J end by 7 bases, with 17 bases between. Germline CDR1 reads LNHDA; CDR2 reads SQIVND (reference sequence). CDR3 nucleotide sequence: TGTGCCAGTAGTATAGTACTTCGGTCTAGCTCGAATGAGCAGTTCTTC. Encoded protein: CASSIVLRSSSNEQFF.